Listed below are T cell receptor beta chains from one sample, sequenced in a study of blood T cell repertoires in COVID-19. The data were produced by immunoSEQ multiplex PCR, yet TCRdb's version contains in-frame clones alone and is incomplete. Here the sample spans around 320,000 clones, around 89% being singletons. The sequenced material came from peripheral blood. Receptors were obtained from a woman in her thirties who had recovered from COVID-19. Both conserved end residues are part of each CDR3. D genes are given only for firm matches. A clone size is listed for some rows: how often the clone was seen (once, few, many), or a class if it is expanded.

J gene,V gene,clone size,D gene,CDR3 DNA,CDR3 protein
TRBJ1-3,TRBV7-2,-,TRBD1,TGTGCCAGCAGCTTGACAGGGGCCAGCTCTGGAAACACCATATATTTT,CASSLTGASSGNTIYF
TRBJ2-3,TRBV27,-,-,TGTGCCAGCACCCAGGTGGGGGCCTCGGGCACAGATACGCAGTATTTT,CASTQVGASGTDTQYF
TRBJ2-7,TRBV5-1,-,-,TGCGCCAGCAGCTTGATCCCCAGAACCTACGAGCAGTACTTC,CASSLIPRTYEQYF
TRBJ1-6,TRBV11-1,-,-,TGTGCCAGCAGCCCCAGGATTCACTCACCCCTCCACTTT,CASSPRIHSPLHF
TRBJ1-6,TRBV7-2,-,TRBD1,TGTGCCAGCAGCCTAGGACAGGGCCGTCTTAATTCACCCCTCCACTTT,CASSLGQGRLNSPLHF
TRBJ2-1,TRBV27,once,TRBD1,TGTGCCAGCAGTCGCTTCGGACAGGGCTCCTACAATGAGCAGTTCTTC,CASSRFGQGSYNEQFF
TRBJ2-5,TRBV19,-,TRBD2,TGTGCCAGTAGTATGACTAGCGGGGGATTTTTAGAGACCCAGTACTTC,CASSMTSGGFLETQYF
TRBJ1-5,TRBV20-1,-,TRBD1,TGCAGTGCTAGTAGGCTCTGGAGTGGACAGGGGAATCAGCCCCAGCATTTT,CSASRLWSGQGNQPQHF
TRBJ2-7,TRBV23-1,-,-,TGCGCCAGCGGTACCCAGAGGACTTCCTCCTACGAGCAGTACTTC,CASGTQRTSSYEQYF
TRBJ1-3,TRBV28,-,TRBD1,TGTGCCAGCAGTTTATTGCAGGGGGCCCTCGGAAACACCATATATTTT,CASSLLQGALGNTIYF
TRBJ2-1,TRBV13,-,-,TGTGCCAGCAGCACATACAATGAGCAGTTCTTC,CASSTYNEQFF
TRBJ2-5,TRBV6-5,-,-,TGTGCCAGCAGTCGGGGACATATTCAAGAGACCCAGTACTTC,CASSRGHIQETQYF
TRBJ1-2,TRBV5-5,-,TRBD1,TGTGCCAGCAGCTTGGAGGACAGGGTCGTCGGCTACACCTTC,CASSLEDRVVGYTF
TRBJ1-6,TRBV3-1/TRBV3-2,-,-,TGTGCCAGCAGCCAAGGAGGAGACAGCTATAATTCACCCCTCCACTTT,CASSQGGDSYNSPLHF
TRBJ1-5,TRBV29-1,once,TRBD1,TGCAGCGTCGGACAGGCCGGCCAGCCCCAGCATTTT,CSVGQAGQPQHF
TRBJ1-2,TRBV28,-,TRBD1,TGTGCCAGCAGTGCCGGGACAGTTGGCTATGGCTACACCTTC,CASSAGTVGYGYTF